The rows below give T cell receptor beta chains drawn from one sample of a study of blood T cell repertoires in COVID-19. Generated by immunoSEQ multiplex PCR, the TCRdb table keeps only in-frame clones and is missing some. Among about 88,000 clones listed, 89% were seen once. Sequences were obtained from peripheral blood. All receptors derive from a woman at least 80 years old with active COVID-19. The conserved cysteine and the conserved F or W are not part of the CDR3 here.

V gene	CDR3 protein
TRBV19	ASRAGYNEQF
TRBV6-1	ASSESLIFNTGELF
TRBV7-2	ASSLSDSGWIPGELF
TRBV7-3	ASSLIGSAF
TRBV14	ASSHSRRGLARPDTQY
TRBV7-9	ASSIYTGSQETQY
TRBV4-3	ASSQFVNQPQH
TRBV18	ASSQPYRGQSPEAF
TRBV7-2	ASSWLSGGNTGELF
TRBV10-3	ATSAVQGSYGYT
TRBV27	ASSPHFGTDTQY
TRBV3-1/TRBV3-2	ASSELDGEQY
TRBV16	ASSQSGGVNQPQH
TRBV9	ASSPTGGPLDSPLH
TRBV6-6	ASKEREGHMGDTQY
TRBV27	ASSLSGGRADTQY
TRBV2	ASSQTTSGGGRGGETQY
TRBV6-2/TRBV6-3	ASSDTGTGVTGGPRETQY
TRBV28	ASSFPGVGTDTQY
TRBV7-6	ASSKGYGNSEQY
TRBV6-5	ASRLQDFTEAF
TRBV3-1/TRBV3-2	ASSQDPTGVNTGELF
TRBV6-2/TRBV6-3	ASSPLWAPITYEQY
TRBV5-5	ASSLGPSPNTGELF
TRBV11-2	ASSSTRGAGKNTEAF
TRBV18	ASSPGQAPIYEQY
TRBV27	ASSYGGRVTDTQY